Presented here are 14 T cell receptor beta chains from one specimen sequenced in a study of T cell changes during pregnancy in multiple sclerosis. Profiling relied on immunoSEQ multiplex PCR, and the TCRdb table lists in-frame clones only, not all of them. This table has about 44,000 clones, approximately 96% appearing once. The material was peripheral blood, obtained in the second trimester of pregnancy. These receptor sequences come from a female donor with multiple sclerosis, enrolled in a pregnancy study.

The gene calls are TRBV9 and TRBJ2-3, with TRBD1 identical over 9 bases. CDR1 and CDR2 (germline): SGDLS, YYNGEE. The CDR3 length is 15 residues. The V gene end was trimmed by 3 bases and the J gene end by 3 bases; junction bases not matched to a gene: 5. The CDR3 DNA sequence: TGTGCCAGCAGCGCACAGGGGGCGCCAACAGATACGCAGTATTTT. Residues: CASSAQGAPTDTQYF.

The genes are TRBV4-1 and TRBJ2-7; TRBD1 is a possible D gene (5 bases). The length of the CDR3 is 12 residues. V was pared by 6 bases and J by 6 bases, with 12 bases between. CDR1 and CDR2 from the germline V gene are MGHRA and YSYEKL. The CDR3 sequence is CASRSGSGEQYF. CDR3 sequence (DNA): TGCGCCAGCAGATCAGGGTCAGGCGAGCAGTACTTC.

This chain uses TRBV7-6 with TRBJ2-1; D not resolved. From germline, CDR1 is SGHVS and CDR2 FNYEAQ. This CDR3 is 14 amino acids long. V lost 1 base and J lost 0, with 4 bases in between. The chain's CDR3 is CASSLGSSYNEQFF. The DNA for the CDR3 is TGTGCCAGCAGCTTAGGGAGCTCCTACAATGAGCAGTTCTTC.

The chain is built from TRBV11-2 and TRBJ2-2; 12 nucleotides agree with TRBD2. Looked up from germline, CDR1 is SGHAT and CDR2 is FQNNGV. This CDR3 region has 16 residues. V shed 5 bases, J shed 5 bases, and the junction held 6 bases outside the gene matches. DNA of the CDR3: TGTGCCAGCAGCCCAGCCGGGACTAGCGGGACCGGGGAGCTGTTTTTT. Protein sequence: CASSPAGTSGTGELFF. Combining the CDR3 with reference TRBV11-2 and TRBJ2-2 gives the whole variable domain EAGVAQSPRYKIIEKRQSVAFWCNPISGHATLYWYQQILGQGPKLLIQFQNNGVVDDSQLPKDRFSAERLKGVDSTLKIQPAKLEDSAVYLCASSPAGTSGTGELFFGEGSRLTVL.

This sequence joins TRBV7-2 and TRBJ2-7; possible D gene TRBD2, 6 bases. With 0 bases removed from V and 3 bases from J, the gap between germline ends came to 9 bases. The CDR3 is made up of 14 amino acids. Germline V gene lookup returns CDR1 SGHTA and CDR2 FQGNSA. For the CDR3, the DNA is TGTGCCAGCAGCTTAGCGGCCGGGGGCTACGAGCAGTACTTC. It specifies CASSLAAGGYEQYF.

V and J are TRBV28 and TRBJ1-1, with D unclear. The CDR3 is 12 amino acids. Germline V gene data show CDR1 as MDHEN and CDR2 as SYDVKM. V was trimmed by 5 bases and J by 6 bases, leaving 10 bases between them. The CDR3 protein is CASSRTVSEAFF. CDR3 sequence (DNA): TGTGCCAGCAGTCGGACTGTTTCTGAAGCTTTCTTT. The whole variable domain, remainder taken from reference TRBV28 and TRBJ1-1, is DVKVTQSSRYLVKRTGEKVFLECVQDMDHENMFWYRQDPGLGLRLIYFSYDVKMKEKGDIPEGYSVSREKKERFSLILESASTNQTSMYLCASSRTVSEAFFGQGTRLTVV.

This chain connects TRBV28 to TRBJ2-3; 8 bases line up with TRBD1. The CDR3 has 16 amino acids. Germline V CDR1 and CDR2: MDHEN, SYDVKM. V gave up 4 bases and J gave up 6 bases; unmatched junction bases: 12. CDR3 amino acids: CASSSPGQASLDTQYF. The CDR3 nucleotides read TGTGCCAGCAGTTCCCCGGGACAGGCCTCTTTGGATACGCAGTATTTT.

The chain combines TRBV9 with TRBJ2-2; 9 bases fit TRBD1. Germline trimming cut 0 bases from V and 7 bases from J; bases unmatched to any gene: 4. The CDR3 is made up of 15 amino acids. Germline values: CDR1 SGDLS, CDR2 YYNGEE. The CDR3 loop is CASSVVQGASGELFF. The CDR3, as DNA: TGTGCCAGCAGCGTAGTACAGGGGGCGAGCGGGGAGCTGTTTTTT.

This clone was recorded once. The chain couples TRBV5-5 to TRBJ1-5, with D possibly matching TRBD1 (5 bases). Germline assignment: CDR1 SGHKS and CDR2 YYEKEE (reference sequence). V gave up 3 bases and J gave up 9 bases, with 19 bases separating them. This CDR3 spans 15 amino acids. The CDR3 bases are TGTGCCAGCAGCTCTACCTCGGGGACTAGGTGGCCCCAGCATTTT. Translating it yields CASSSTSGTRWPQHF. Looking up the rest from reference TRBV5-5 and TRBJ1-5 gives the full variable domain: DAGVTQSPTHLIKTRGQQVTLRCSPISGHKSVSWYQQVLGQGPQFIFQYYEKEERGRGNFPDRFSARQFPNYSSELNVNALLLGDSALYLCASSSTSGTRWPQHFGDGTRLSIL.

The V gene is TRBV6-4, the J gene TRBJ2-1; 13 bases align to TRBD2. This CDR3 spans 14 amino acids. Germline loops: CDR1 MRHNA, CDR2 SNTAGT. V lost 4 bases, J lost 6 bases, and 0 bases stayed unmatched. CDR3 in amino acids: CASSGLAGGNEQFF. As DNA, the CDR3 is TGTGCCAGCAGTGGACTAGCGGGAGGCAATGAGCAGTTCTTC.

This clone was seen once. The V and J genes are TRBV2 and TRBJ2-1; D unclear. Per the germline V gene, CDR1 is SNHLY and CDR2 is FYNNEI. V was trimmed by 4 bases and J by 0 bases, leaving 16 bases between them. There are 17 residues in the CDR3. CDR3 loop: CASSAGLVLLSYNEQFF. DNA of the CDR3: TGTGCCAGCAGTGCTGGGCTCGTACTTCTCTCCTACAATGAGCAGTTCTTC.

V is TRBV12-5 and J is TRBJ1-5; possibly TRBD1 for D (5 bases). V lost 3 bases and J 7 bases, leaving 10 bases between the germline ends. The germline CDR1 and CDR2 sequences are LGHNT and FRNRAP. The CDR3 extends over 13 amino acids. The CDR3 nucleotides read TGTGCTAGTGGTTTAGGCAGGGAACAGCCCCAGCATTTT. Translated, it gives CASGLGREQPQHF.

J is TRBJ1-2 and V is TRBV25-1; TRBD1 aligns across 9 bases. V gave up 2 bases and J gave up 5 bases; unmatched junction bases: 9. There are 16 residues in the CDR3. The germline CDR1 and CDR2 sequences are MGHDK and SYGVNS. CDR3 region: CASSEQSLGQGYGYTF. Written as DNA, the CDR3 is TGTGCCAGCAGTGAACAATCCCTAGGACAGGGGTATGGCTACACCTTC.

This clone has just one count. The chain links TRBV10-3 to TRBJ2-5; TRBD2 is a possible D gene (6 bases). CDR1 and CDR2 from the germline V gene are ENHRY and SYGVKD. V was shortened by 3 bases and J by 5 bases, with 10 bases between the two germline ends. The length of the CDR3 is 13 residues. In DNA, the CDR3 is TGTGCCATCAGTGAAAACGCGGGGGAGACCCAGTACTTC. It translates to CAISENAGETQYF.